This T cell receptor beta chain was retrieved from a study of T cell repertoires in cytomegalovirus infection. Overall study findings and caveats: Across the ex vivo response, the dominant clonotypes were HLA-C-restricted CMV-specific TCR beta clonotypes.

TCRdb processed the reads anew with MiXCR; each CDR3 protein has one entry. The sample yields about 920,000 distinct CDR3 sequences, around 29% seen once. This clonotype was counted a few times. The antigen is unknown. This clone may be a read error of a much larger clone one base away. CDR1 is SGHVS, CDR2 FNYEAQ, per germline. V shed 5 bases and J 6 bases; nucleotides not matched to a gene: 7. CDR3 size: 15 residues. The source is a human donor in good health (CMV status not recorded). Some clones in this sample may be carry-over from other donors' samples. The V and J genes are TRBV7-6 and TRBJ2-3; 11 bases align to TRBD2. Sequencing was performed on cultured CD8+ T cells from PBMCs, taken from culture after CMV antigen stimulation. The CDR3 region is CASSPTSGEGDTQYF. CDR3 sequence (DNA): TGTGCCAGCAGCCCGACTAGCGGGGAGGGGGATACGCAGTATTTT.